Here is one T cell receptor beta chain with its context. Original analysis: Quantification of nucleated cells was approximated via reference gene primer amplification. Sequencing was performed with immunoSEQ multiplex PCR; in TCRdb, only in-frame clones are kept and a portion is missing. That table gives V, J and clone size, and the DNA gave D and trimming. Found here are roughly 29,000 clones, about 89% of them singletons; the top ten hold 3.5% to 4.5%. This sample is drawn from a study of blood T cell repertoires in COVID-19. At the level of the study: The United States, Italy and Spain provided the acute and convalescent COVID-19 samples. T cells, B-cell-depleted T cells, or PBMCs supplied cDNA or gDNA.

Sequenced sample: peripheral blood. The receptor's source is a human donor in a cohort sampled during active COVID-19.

CDR3 in amino acids: CASSPGDRDTQYF. The CDR3, as DNA: TGTGCCAGCAGCCCGGGGGACCGGGATACGCAGTATTTT. The rearrangement uses TRBV5-4 and TRBJ2-3; the D gene is possibly TRBD2 (6 bases). Germline V CDR1 and CDR2: SGHNT, YYREEE (reference sequence). This CDR3 is 13 amino acids long. Trimming stripped 4 bases from V and 6 bases from J, with 12 bases between.